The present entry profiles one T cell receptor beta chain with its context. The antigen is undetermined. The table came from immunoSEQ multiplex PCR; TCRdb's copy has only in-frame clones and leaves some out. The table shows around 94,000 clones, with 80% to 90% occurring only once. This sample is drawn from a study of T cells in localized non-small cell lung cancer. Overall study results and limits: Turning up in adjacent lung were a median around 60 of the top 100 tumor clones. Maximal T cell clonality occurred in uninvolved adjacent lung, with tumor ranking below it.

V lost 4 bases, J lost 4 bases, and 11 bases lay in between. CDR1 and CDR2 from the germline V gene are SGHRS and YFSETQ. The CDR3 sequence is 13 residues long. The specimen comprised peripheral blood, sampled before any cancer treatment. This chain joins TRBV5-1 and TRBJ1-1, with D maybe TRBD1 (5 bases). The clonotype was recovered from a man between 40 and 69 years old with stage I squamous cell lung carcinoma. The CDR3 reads CASSGGGGTEAFF. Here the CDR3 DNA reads TGCGCCAGCAGCGGCGGGGGAGGCACTGAAGCTTTCTTT.